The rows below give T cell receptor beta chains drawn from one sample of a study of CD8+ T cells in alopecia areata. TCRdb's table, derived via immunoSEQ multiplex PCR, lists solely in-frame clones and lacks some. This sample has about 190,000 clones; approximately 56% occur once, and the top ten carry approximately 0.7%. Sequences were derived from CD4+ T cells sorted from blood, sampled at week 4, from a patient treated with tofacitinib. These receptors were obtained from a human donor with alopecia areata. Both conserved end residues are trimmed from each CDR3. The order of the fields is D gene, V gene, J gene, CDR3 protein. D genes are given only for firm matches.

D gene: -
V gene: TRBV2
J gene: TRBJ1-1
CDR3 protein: ASNQQPGEAF

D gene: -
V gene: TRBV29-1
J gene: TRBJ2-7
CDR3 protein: SVVVQSSYEQY

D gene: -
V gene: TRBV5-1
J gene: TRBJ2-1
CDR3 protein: ASSSSGPQQF

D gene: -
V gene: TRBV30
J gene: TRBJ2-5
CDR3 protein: AWTERGLGVGTQY

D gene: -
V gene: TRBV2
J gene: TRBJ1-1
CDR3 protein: ASQSLGAVTEAF

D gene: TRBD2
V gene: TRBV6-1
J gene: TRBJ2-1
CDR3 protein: ASSEVAGGTEQF

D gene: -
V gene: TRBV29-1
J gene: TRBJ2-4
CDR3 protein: SVEKGLDIQY

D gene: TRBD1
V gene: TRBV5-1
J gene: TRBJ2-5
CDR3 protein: ASSGGQGLQETQY

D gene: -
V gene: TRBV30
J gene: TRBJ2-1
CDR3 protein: AWSRGAPSEQF

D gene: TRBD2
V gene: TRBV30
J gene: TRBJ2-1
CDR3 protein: AWRRAGGRAVYNEQF

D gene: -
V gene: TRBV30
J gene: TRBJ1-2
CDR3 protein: ACRLPASRGGYGYT

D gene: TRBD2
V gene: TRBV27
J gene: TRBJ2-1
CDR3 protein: ASRLVFGGMNEQF

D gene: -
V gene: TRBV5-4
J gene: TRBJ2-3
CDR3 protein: ASTFQGSRPTTDTQY

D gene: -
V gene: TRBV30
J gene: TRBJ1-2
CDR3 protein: AWSVRLAHGYT

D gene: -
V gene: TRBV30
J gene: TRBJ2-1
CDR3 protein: AWSPIKNEQF

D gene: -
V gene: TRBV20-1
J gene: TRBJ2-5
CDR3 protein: SARIETQY

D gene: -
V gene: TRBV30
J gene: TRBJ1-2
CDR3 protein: AWSVTSGYGYT

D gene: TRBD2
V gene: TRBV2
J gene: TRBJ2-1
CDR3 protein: ASSRDRGVAGGPSEQF

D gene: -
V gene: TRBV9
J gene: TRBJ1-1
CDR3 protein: ASSVGFQGTRSNTEAF

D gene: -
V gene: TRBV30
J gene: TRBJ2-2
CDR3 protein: AWSVLRSPNTGELF

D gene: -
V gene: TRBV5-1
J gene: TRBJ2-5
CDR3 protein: ASSSGRLQETQY

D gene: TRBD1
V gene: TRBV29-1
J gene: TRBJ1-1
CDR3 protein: SVEQTGGFGAEAF

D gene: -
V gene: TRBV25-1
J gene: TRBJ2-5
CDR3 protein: ASSEFSSREGTQY

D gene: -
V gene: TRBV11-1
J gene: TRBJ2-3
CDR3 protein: ASSLAPQAKNTQY

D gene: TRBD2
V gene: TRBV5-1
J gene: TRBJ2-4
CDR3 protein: ASSLGLGSMEAKNIQY

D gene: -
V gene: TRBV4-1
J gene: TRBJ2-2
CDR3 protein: ASSQGMGPEGELF